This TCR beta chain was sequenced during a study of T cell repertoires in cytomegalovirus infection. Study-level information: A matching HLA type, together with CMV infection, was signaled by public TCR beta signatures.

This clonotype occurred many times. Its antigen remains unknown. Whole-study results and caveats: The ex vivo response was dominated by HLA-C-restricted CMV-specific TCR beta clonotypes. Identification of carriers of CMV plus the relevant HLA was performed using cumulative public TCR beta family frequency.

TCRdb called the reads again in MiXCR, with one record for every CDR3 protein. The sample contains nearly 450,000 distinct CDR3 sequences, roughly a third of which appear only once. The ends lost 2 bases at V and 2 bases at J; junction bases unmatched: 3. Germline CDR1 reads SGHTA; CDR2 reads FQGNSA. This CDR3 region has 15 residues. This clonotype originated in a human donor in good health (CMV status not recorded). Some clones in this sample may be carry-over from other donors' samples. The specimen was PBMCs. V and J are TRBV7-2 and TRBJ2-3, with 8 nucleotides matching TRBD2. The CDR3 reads CASSLTSGFTDTQYF. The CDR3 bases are TGTGCCAGCAGCTTAACTAGCGGCTTCACAGATACGCAGTATTTT.